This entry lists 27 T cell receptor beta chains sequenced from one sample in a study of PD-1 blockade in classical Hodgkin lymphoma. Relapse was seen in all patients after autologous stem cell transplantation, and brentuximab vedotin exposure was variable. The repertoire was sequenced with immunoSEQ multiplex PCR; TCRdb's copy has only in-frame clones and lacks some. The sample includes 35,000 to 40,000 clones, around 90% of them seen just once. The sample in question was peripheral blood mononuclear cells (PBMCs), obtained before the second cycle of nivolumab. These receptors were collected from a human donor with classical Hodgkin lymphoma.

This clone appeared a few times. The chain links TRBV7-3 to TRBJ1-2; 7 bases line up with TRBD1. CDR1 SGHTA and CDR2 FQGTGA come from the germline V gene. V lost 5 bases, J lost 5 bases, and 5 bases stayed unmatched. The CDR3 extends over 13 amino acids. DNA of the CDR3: TGTGCCAGCAGCCCCGGGACAGCGTATGGCTACACCTTC. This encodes CASSPGTAYGYTF. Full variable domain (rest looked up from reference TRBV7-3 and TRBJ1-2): GAGVSQTPSNKVTEKGKYVELRCDPISGHTALYWYRQSLGQGPEFLIYFQGTGAADDSGLPNDRFFAVRPEGSVSTLKIQRTERGDSAVYLCASSPGTAYGYTFGSGTRLTVV.

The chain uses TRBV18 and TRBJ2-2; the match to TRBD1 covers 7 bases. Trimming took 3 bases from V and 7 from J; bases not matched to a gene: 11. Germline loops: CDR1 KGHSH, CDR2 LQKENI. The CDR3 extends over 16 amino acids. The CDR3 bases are TGTGCCAGCTCACCTAGGGCTGACAGGGCCAGCGGGGAGCTGTTTTTT. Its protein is CASSPRADRASGELFF.

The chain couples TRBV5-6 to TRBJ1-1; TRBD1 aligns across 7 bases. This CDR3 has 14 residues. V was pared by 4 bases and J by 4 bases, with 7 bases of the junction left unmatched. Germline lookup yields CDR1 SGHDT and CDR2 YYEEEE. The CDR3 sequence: CASSIPQGGTEAFF. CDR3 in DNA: TGTGCCAGCAGCATACCCCAGGGGGGCACTGAAGCTTTCTTT.

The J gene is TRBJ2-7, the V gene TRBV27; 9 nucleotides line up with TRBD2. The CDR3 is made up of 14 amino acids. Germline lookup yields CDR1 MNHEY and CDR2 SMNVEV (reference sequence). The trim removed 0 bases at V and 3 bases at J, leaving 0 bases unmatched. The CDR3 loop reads CASSLSTSGYEQYF. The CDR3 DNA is TGTGCCAGCAGTTTATCGACTAGCGGCTACGAGCAGTACTTC.

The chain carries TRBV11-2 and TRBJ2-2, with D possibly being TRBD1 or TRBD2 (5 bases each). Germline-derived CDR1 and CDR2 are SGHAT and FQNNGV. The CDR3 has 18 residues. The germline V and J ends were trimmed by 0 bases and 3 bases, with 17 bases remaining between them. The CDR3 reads CASSLDPGRGWDTGELFF. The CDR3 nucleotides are TGTGCCAGCAGCTTAGATCCGGGAAGGGGTTGGGACACCGGGGAGCTGTTTTTT.

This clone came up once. This chain's CDR3 is CASSLIGSAEAFF. In nucleotides, the CDR3 is TGTGCCAGCAGCTTAATAGGATCCGCTGAAGCTTTCTTT. The chain couples TRBV7-9 to TRBJ1-1; D remains ambiguous. This CDR3 spans 13 amino acids. Germline V gene sequence: CDR1 SEHNR, CDR2 FQNEAQ (reference sequence). The ends were cut back, 2 bases at V and 6 bases at J, with 10 bases in the middle.

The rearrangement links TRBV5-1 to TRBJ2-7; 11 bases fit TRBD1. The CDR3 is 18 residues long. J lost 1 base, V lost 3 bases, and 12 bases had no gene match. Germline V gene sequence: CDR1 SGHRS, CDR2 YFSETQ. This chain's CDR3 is CASSWTRDRGGRSYEQYF. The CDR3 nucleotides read TGCGCCAGCAGCTGGACCCGGGACAGGGGGGGTCGGTCCTACGAGCAGTACTTC. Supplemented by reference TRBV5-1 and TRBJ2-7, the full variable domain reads KAGVTQTPRYLIKTRGQQVTLSCSPISGHRSVSWYQQTPGQGLQFLFEYFSETQRNKGNFPGRFSGRQFSNSRSEMNVSTLELGDSALYLCASSWTRDRGGRSYEQYFGPGTRLTVT.

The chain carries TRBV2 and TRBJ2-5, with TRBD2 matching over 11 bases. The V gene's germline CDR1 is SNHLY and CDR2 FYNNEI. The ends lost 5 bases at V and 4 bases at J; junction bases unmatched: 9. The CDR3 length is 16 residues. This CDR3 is CASSPKLAGVRETQYF. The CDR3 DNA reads TGTGCCAGCAGTCCCAAACTAGCGGGAGTGCGAGAGACCCAGTACTTC.

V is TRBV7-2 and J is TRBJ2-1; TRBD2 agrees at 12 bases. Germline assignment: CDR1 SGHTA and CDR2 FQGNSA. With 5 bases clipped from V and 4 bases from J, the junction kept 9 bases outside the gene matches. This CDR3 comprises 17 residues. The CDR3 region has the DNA TGTGCCAGCAGCCCCCCCCTTACTAGCGGGAGGTACAATGAGCAGTTCTTC. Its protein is CASSPPLTSGRYNEQFF.

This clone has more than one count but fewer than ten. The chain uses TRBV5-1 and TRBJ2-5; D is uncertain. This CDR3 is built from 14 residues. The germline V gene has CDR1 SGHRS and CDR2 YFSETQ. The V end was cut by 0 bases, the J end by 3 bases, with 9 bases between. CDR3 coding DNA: TGCGCCAGCAGCTTGGGGAACCCGGAAGAGACCCAGTACTTC. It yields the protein CASSLGNPEETQYF. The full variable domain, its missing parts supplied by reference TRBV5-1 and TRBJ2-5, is KAGVTQTPRYLIKTRGQQVTLSCSPISGHRSVSWYQQTPGQGLQFLFEYFSETQRNKGNFPGRFSGRQFSNSRSEMNVSTLELGDSALYLCASSLGNPEETQYFGPGTRLLVL.

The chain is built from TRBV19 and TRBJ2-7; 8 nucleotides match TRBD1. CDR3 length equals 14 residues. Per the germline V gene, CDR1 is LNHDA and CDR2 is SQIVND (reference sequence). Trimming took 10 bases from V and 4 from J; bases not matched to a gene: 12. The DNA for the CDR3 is TGTGCCACCAAAAGTGCAGGGGGCAGGTACGAGCAGTACTTC. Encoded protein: CATKSAGGRYEQYF.

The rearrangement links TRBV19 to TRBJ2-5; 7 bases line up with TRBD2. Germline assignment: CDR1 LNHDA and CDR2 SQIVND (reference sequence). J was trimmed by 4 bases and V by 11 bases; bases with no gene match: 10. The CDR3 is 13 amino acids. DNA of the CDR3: TGTGCCTCCCGGGGGGTCAAAGGAGAGACCCAGTACTTC. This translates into CASRGVKGETQYF. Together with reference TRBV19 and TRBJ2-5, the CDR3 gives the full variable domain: DGGITQSPKYLFRKEGQNVTLSCEQNLNHDAMYWYRQDPGQGLRLIYYSQIVNDFQKGDIAEGYSVSREKKESFPLTVTSAQKNPTAFYLCASRGVKGETQYFGPGTRLLVL.

Here the CDR3 DNA reads TGTGCCAGCAGCGTAAGTGGCAGATTATACGAGCAGTACTTC. This sequence encodes CASSVSGRLYEQYF. The chain joins TRBV9 to TRBJ2-7; D unclear. Germline V CDR1 and CDR2: SGDLS, YYNGEE. V dropped 1 base and J dropped 4 bases, with 12 bases sitting between them. The CDR3 is 14 amino acids.

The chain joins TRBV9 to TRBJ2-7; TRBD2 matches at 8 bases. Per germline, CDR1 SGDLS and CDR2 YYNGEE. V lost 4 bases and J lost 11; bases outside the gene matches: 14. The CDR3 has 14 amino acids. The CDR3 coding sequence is TGTGCCAGCAGCCCCGGACTAGCACCCCTGGGGAAGTACTTC. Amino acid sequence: CASSPGLAPLGKYF. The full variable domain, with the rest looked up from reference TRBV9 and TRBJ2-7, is DSGVTQTPKHLITATGQRVTLRCSPRSGDLSVYWYQQSLDQGLQFLIQYYNGEERAKGNILERFSAQQFPDLHSELNLSSLELGDSALYFCASSPGLAPLGKYFGPGTRLTVT.

CDR3 DNA: TGTGCCAGCAGCCAAACCGGGACCCCCTATTCGGATGAGCAGTTCTTC. It codes for CASSQTGTPYSDEQFF. The genes are TRBV14 and TRBJ2-1; D assignment may be TRBD1 or TRBD2 (5 bases each). V was trimmed by 2 bases and J by 8 bases, leaving 19 bases between them. Germline CDR1 is SGHDN and CDR2 is FVKESK. The CDR3 covers 16 residues.

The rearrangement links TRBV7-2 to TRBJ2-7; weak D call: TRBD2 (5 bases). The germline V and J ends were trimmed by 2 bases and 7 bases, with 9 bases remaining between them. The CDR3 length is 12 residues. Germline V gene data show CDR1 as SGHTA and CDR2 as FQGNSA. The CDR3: CASSLRGLEQYF. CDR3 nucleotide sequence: TGTGCCAGCAGCTTACGGGGTTTGGAGCAGTACTTC.

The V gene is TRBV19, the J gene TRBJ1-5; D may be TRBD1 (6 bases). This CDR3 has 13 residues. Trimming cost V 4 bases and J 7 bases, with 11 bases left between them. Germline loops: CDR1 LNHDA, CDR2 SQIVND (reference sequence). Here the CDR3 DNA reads TGTGCCAGTAGTAATGCAGGGGAGCAGCCCCAGCATTTT. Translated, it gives CASSNAGEQPQHF. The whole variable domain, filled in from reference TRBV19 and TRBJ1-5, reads DGGITQSPKYLFRKEGQNVTLSCEQNLNHDAMYWYRQDPGQGLRLIYYSQIVNDFQKGDIAEGYSVSREKKESFPLTVTSAQKNPTAFYLCASSNAGEQPQHFGDGTRLSIL.

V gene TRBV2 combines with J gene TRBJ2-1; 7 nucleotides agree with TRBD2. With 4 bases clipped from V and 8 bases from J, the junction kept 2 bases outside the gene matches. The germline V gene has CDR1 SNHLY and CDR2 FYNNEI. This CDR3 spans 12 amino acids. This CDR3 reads CASSGLADEQFF. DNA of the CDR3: TGTGCCAGCAGTGGACTAGCCGATGAGCAGTTCTTC.

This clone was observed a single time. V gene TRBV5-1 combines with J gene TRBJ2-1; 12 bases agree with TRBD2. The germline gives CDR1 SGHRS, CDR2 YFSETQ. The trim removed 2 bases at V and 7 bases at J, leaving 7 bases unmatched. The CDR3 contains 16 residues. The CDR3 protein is CASSFLTSGSSNEQFF. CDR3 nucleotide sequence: TGCGCCAGCAGCTTCTTGACTAGCGGGAGTAGTAATGAGCAGTTCTTC.

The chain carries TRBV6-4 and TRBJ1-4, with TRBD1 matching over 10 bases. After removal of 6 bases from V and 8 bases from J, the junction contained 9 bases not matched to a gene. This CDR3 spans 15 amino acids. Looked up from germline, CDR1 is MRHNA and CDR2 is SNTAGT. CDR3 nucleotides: TGTGCCAGCAGCCCCCTTGGGACAGGGGAAGAAAAACTGTTTTTT. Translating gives CASSPLGTGEEKLFF.

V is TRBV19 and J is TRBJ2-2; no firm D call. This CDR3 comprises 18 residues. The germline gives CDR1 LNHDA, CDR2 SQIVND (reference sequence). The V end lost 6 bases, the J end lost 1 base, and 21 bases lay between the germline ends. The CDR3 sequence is CASRLDWVTRENTGELFF. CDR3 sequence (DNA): TGTGCCAGTAGGCTCGACTGGGTAACGCGCGAGAACACCGGGGAGCTGTTTTTT.

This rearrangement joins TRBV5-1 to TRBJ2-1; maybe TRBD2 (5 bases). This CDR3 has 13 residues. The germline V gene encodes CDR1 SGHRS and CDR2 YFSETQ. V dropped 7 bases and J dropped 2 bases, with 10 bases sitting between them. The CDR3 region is CASGRGAYNEQFF. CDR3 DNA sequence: TGCGCCAGCGGACGGGGAGCCTACAATGAGCAGTTCTTC.

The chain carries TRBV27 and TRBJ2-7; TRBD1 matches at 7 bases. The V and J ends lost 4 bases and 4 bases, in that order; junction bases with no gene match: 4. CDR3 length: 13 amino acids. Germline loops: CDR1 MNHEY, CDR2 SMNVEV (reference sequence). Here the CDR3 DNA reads TGTGCCAGCAGTTCGACAGGGAAGTACGAGCAGTACTTC. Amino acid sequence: CASSSTGKYEQYF.

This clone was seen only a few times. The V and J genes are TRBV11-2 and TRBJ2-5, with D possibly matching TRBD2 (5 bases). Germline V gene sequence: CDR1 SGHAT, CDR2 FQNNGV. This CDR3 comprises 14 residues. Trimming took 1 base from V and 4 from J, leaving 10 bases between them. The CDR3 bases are TGTGCCAGCAGCTTAGTCCCGGGGAGAGAGACCCAGTACTTC. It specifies CASSLVPGRETQYF. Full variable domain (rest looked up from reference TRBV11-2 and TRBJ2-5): EAGVAQSPRYKIIEKRQSVAFWCNPISGHATLYWYQQILGQGPKLLIQFQNNGVVDDSQLPKDRFSAERLKGVDSTLKIQPAKLEDSAVYLCASSLVPGRETQYFGPGTRLLVL.

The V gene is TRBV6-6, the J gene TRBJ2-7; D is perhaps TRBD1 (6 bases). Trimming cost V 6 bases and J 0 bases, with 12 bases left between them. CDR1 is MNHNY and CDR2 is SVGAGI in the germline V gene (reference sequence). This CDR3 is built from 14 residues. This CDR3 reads CASSWDTSSYEQYF. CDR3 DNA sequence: TGTGCCAGCAGCTGGGACACGAGCTCCTACGAGCAGTACTTC.

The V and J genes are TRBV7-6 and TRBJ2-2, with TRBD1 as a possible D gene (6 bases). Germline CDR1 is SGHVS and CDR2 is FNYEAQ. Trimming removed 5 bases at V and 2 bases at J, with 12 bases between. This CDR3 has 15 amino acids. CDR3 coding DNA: TGTGCCAGCAGCCACGGGACATTCAACACCGGGGAGCTGTTTTTT. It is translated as CASSHGTFNTGELFF. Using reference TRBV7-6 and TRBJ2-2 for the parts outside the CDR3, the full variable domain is GAGVSQSPRYKVTKRGQDVALRCDPISGHVSLYWYRQALGQGPEFLTYFNYEAQQDKSGLPNDRFSAERPEGSISTLTIQRTEQRDSAMYRCASSHGTFNTGELFFGEGSRLTVL.

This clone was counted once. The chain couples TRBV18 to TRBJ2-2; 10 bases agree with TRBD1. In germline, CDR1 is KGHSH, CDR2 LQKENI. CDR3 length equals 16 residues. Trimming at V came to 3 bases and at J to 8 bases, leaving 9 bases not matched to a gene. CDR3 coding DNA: TGTGCCAGCTCACCCTACGGACAGGGGGGAAGAGGGGAGCTGTTTTTT. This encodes CASSPYGQGGRGELFF.